This T cell receptor (beta chain) was observed in a study of tumour-infiltrating T cells in Burkitt lymphoma. Deletions cut 3 bases from V and 6 bases from J, with 21 bases between. The CDR3 extends over 16 amino acids. Germline V CDR1 and CDR2: MNHNS, SASEGT. Measured with immunoSEQ multiplex PCR; TCRdb has only the in-frame clones, and not every one. The sample records under 2,500 clones, roughly 15% being singletons. The clonotype was recovered from a human donor with Burkitt lymphoma. Sequencing used tumor tissue. The chain links TRBV6-1 to TRBJ2-7, with D possibly being TRBD1 or TRBD2 (5 bases each). The CDR3 loop reads CASSEGSVGPFGEQYF. The CDR3 DNA reads TGTGCCAGCAGTGAGGGGAGTGTGGGGCCCTTCGGCGAGCAGTACTTC.